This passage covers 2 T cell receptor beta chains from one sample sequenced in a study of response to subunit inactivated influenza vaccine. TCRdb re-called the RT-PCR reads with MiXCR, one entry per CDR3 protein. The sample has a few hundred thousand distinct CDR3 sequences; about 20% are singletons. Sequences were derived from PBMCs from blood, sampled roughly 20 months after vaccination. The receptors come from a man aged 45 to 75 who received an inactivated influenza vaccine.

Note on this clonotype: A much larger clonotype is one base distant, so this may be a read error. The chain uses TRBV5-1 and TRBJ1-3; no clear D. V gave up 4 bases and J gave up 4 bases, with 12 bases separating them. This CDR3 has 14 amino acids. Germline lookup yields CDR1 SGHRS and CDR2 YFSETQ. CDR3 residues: CASSLGVGGNTIYF. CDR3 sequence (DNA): TGCGCCAGCAGCCTCGGAGTCGGCGGAAACACCATATATTTT.

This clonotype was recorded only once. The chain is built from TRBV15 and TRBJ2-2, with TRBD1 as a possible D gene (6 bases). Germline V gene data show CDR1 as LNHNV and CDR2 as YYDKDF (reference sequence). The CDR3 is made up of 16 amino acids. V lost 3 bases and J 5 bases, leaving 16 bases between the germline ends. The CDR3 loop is CATSRIQGFRTGELFF. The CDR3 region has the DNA TGTGCCACCAGCAGGATTCAGGGGTTTCGGACCGGGGAGCTGTTTTTT.